A selection of T cell receptor beta chains follows, all from one sample in a study of blood T cell repertoires in COVID-19. Clones were sequenced by immunoSEQ multiplex PCR, and TCRdb holds only the in-frame ones, with some missing. This repertoire shows about 190,000 clones, roughly 87% found once; its top ten account for approximately 8.1%. The sequenced sample consisted of peripheral blood. All receptors come from a woman in her fifties or sixties with COVID-19, enrolled during active disease. CDR3s include the opening cysteine and the closing phenylalanine or tryptophan. A D gene is named only where the DNA matches it firmly. Clone sizes are given selectively: once, few, many, or a class where the clone is expanded.

D	V	size	J	DNA	CDR3
NA	TRBV5-4	NA	TRBJ2-7	TGTGCCAGCATCGACCCGACAGCAAAAGGGTGCTTCTCCTACGAGCAGTACTTC	CASIDPTAKGCFSYEQYF
TRBD2	TRBV19	NA	TRBJ2-7	TGTGCTTCGAGGGAGGCTAGCGGTTACTACGAGCAGTACTTC	CASREASGYYEQYF
TRBD2	TRBV27	NA	TRBJ2-2	TGTGCCAGTATGACTAGCGTAACGGGGGAGCTGTTTTTT	CASMTSVTGELFF
TRBD1	TRBV5-4	NA	TRBJ1-1	TGTGCCAGCAGCAAACCGGACAGGGACACTGAAGCTTTCTTT	CASSKPDRDTEAFF
TRBD1	TRBV15	NA	TRBJ1-1	TGTGCCACCAGCAGGTCGACAGGGGTGAACACTGAAGCTTTCTTT	CATSRSTGVNTEAFF
NA	TRBV7-9	NA	TRBJ2-5	TGTGCCAGCAGCCTAACAGCCGGGAAACTAGCAGGAGAGACCCAGTACTTC	CASSLTAGKLAGETQYF
NA	TRBV28	NA	TRBJ1-3	TGTGCCAGCGGGATCGGGACTTCTGGAAACACCATATATTTT	CASGIGTSGNTIYF
NA	TRBV6-6	many	TRBJ1-1	TGTGCCAGCAGTTTCGACAGGAGGAACACTGAAGCTTTCTTT	CASSFDRRNTEAFF
TRBD2	TRBV7-3	NA	TRBJ2-1	TGTGCCAGCAGCTTAACGTTGGCGGGAGGGCCGAGGTCCTACAATGAGCAGTTCTTC	CASSLTLAGGPRSYNEQFF
NA	TRBV10-3	NA	TRBJ1-1	TGTGCCATCGGGGCAGGGAATCGTGACACTGAAGCTTTCTTT	CAIGAGNRDTEAFF
TRBD2	TRBV11-3	few	TRBJ2-3	TGTGCCAGCAGTTCCGGGACTAGCGGGGTCAACACAGATACGCAGTATTTT	CASSSGTSGVNTDTQYF
TRBD1	TRBV11-2	NA	TRBJ2-5	TGTGCCAGCAGCCCCCTCCCAGGGGGTACGAAGACCCAGTACTTC	CASSPLPGGTKTQYF
TRBD1	TRBV2	NA	TRBJ2-7	TGTGCCAGCAGTGGATTCGACAGGGGAGGCGAGCAGTACTTC	CASSGFDRGGEQYF
NA	TRBV9	NA	TRBJ2-2	TGTGCCAGCAGCGATCAGAACACCGGGGAGCTGTTTTTT	CASSDQNTGELFF
NA	TRBV29-1	few	TRBJ2-7	TGCAGCGTCGGGACAAGTCTTGACGAGCAGTACTTC	CSVGTSLDEQYF
NA	TRBV5-1	NA	TRBJ1-5	TGCGCCAGCAGCTCTACCCAGGGCAGTCAGCCCCAGCATTTT	CASSSTQGSQPQHF
NA	TRBV11-3	few	TRBJ2-4	TGTGCCAGCAGCTTATATCGAGGAAACATTCAGTACTTC	CASSLYRGNIQYF
NA	TRBV27	NA	TRBJ1-6	TGTGCCAGCAAGTCGGGAAACAATAATTCACCCCTCCACTTT	CASKSGNNNSPLHF
NA	TRBV9	NA	TRBJ1-2	TGTGCCAGCAGCGGAGGGGGATTTGGGTATGGCTACACCTTC	CASSGGGFGYGYTF
NA	TRBV7-2	NA	TRBJ1-4	TGTGCCAGCGCTAGGGGGTCTAATGAAAAACTGTTTTTT	CASARGSNEKLFF
TRBD1	TRBV29-1	NA	TRBJ2-1	TGCAGCGGGGGGACAGGGGGAAGTGAGCAGTTCTTC	CSGGTGGSEQFF
TRBD1	TRBV4-1	NA	TRBJ1-5	TGCGCCAGCAGCCGTCAAGGGGGACAGGGGGGTCAATGGCCCCAGCATTTT	CASSRQGGQGGQWPQHF
TRBD2	TRBV3-1/TRBV3-2	NA	TRBJ2-7	TGTGCCAGCAGCCAAAGGGTGTGGCGACTAGCGACCGACCAGCAGTACTTC	CASSQRVWRLATDQQYF
TRBD1	TRBV7-7	few	TRBJ2-2	TGTGCTAGCAGCTCGGGACAGGGGAACACCGGGGAGCTGTTTTTT	CASSSGQGNTGELFF
NA	TRBV7-6	few	TRBJ1-2	TGTGCCAGCAGCATAGGGACCTTAGCGAACTATGGCTACACCTTC	CASSIGTLANYGYTF
NA	TRBV5-6	NA	TRBJ1-3	TGTGCCAGCAGCCCCTCCGGGGTGAGAGGAAACACCATATATTTT	CASSPSGVRGNTIYF
NA	TRBV11-2	few	TRBJ2-4	TGTGCCAGCAGCTTTGTAGCAGGGGTATCCAAAAACATTCAGTACTTC	CASSFVAGVSKNIQYF
TRBD1	TRBV6-5	NA	TRBJ2-7	TGTGCCAGCAGTTACGGGGACAGCTCCTACGAGCAGTACTTC	CASSYGDSSYEQYF
NA	TRBV6-1	once	TRBJ2-7	TGTGCCAGCAGTGAACTCAGGGACATATCTTTC	CASSELRDISF
TRBD2	TRBV28	NA	TRBJ2-7	TGTGCCAGCAGTTTTCTAGCGGGAGGGCCCCTGGGCGAGCAGTACTTC	CASSFLAGGPLGEQYF
NA	TRBV29-1	NA	TRBJ1-4	TGCAGCGTTGAGGGAGCAACTAATGAAAAACTGTTTTTT	CSVEGATNEKLFF
NA	TRBV18	NA	TRBJ1-4	TGTGCCAGCTCACCATGGGGGGCTAATGAAAAACTGTTTTTT	CASSPWGANEKLFF
TRBD1	TRBV6-6	NA	TRBJ1-2	TGTGCCAGCAGGCCATCAGGGGGCCAGGGCTACACCTTC	CASRPSGGQGYTF
TRBD1	TRBV2	few	TRBJ1-1	TGTGCCAGCAGTAAAGGACAGGGGGACACTGAAGCTTTCTTT	CASSKGQGDTEAFF
TRBD1	TRBV10-1	NA	TRBJ1-2	TGCGCCAGCAGACAGGGGGGTAGCTATGGCTACACCTTC	CASRQGGSYGYTF
NA	TRBV6-5	NA	TRBJ1-6	TGTGCCAGCAGTTACGGGGACAAATATTCACCCCTCCACTTT	CASSYGDKYSPLHF
NA	TRBV25-1	NA	TRBJ1-2	TGTGCCAGCAGTGATTCAGGGATCCTGGGCTATGGCTACACCTTC	CASSDSGILGYGYTF
NA	TRBV5-4	NA	TRBJ1-6	TGTGCCAGCAGCGTTTCAGGTGCCTTTAATTCACCCCTCCACTTT	CASSVSGAFNSPLHF
NA	TRBV6-5	NA	TRBJ2-7	TGTGCCAGCAGGAAGGACAACTACGAGCAGTACTTC	CASRKDNYEQYF
NA	TRBV12-3/TRBV12-4	NA	TRBJ2-7	TGTGCCAGCAGTTTCATAGCGTTCGAGCAGTACTTC	CASSFIAFEQYF
NA	TRBV7-3	NA	TRBJ2-7	TGTGCCAGCAGCCCGGACAGTACTTCCTCCTACGAGCAGTACTTC	CASSPDSTSSYEQYF
TRBD1	TRBV19	NA	TRBJ1-3	TGTGCCACTGGCACCGGGACAGGGAGAGGATACACCATATATTTT	CATGTGTGRGYTIYF
NA	TRBV29-1	NA	TRBJ1-2	TGCAGCGTTGAGGGTGACCGAGGATATGGCTACACCTTC	CSVEGDRGYGYTF
NA	TRBV18	once	TRBJ2-5	TGTGCCAGCTCACCGCCCTTGGAGTCAACCAGGAGGGAGACCCAGTACTTC	CASSPPLESTRRETQYF
NA	TRBV6-5	NA	TRBJ2-5	TGTGCCAGCAGTTCAGGGGTGGTGGAGACCCAGTACTTC	CASSSGVVETQYF
NA	TRBV24-1	NA	TRBJ1-6	TGTGCCACCCGTCAGCAGGTGGGTTCACCCCTCCACTTT	CATRQQVGSPLHF
NA	TRBV5-4	NA	TRBJ2-5	TGTGCCAGCAGCTTCCGTGGGGCAGGAGAGACCCAGTACTTC	CASSFRGAGETQYF
NA	TRBV28	few	TRBJ1-4	TGTGCCAGCAGTTACAACCCACGCTCACCTAATGAAAAACTGTTTTTT	CASSYNPRSPNEKLFF
TRBD1	TRBV6-5	once	TRBJ2-2	TGTGCCAGCAAGACAGGGAAGTTCACCGGGGAGCTGTTTTTT	CASKTGKFTGELFF
TRBD1	TRBV19	few	TRBJ1-4	TGTGCCAGTAGTGCCCGACAGGGGTTTAATGAAAAACTGTTTTTT	CASSARQGFNEKLFF
TRBD1	TRBV6-1	NA	TRBJ1-3	TGTGCCAGCAGTGATACAGGGGGCCCTGGAAACACCATATATTTT	CASSDTGGPGNTIYF
NA	TRBV29-1	NA	TRBJ1-3	TGCAGCGTGTCCGAGCGGCTGGATGGAAACACCATATATTTT	CSVSERLDGNTIYF
NA	TRBV15	NA	TRBJ2-1	TGTGCCACCAGCAGAGGGAGCTCGCTCACGTACAATGAGCAGTTCTTC	CATSRGSSLTYNEQFF
NA	TRBV10-3	NA	TRBJ1-6	TGTGCCACGAGGGAATTCGACGGTTCACCCCTCCACTTT	CATREFDGSPLHF
NA	TRBV5-4	NA	TRBJ2-1	TGTGCCAGCAGCTTGGCTCGAGGCAGCCCAAACAATGAGCAGTTCTTC	CASSLARGSPNNEQFF